This T cell receptor beta chain came from a study of molecular identifiers for immune sequencing clone quantification. The J segment lost 3 bases and the V segment lost 8 bases, leaving 12 bases of the junction unmatched. CDR1 and CDR2 from the germline V gene are MNHNY and SVGAGI (reference sequence). The CDR3 covers 16 residues. Input for naive CD8 libraries was about 19,000 to 1,100,000 sorted cells; the RNA fraction used was 10%, 30% or 50%. A CD8+CD4-CCR7+CD45RA+ phenotype served as the sorting definition for naive CD8 T cells. Bulk TCR libraries were made with methods that had been previously described and with listed TCR primers. TCRdb reanalysed the PCR reads using MiXCR and keeps one entry per CDR3 protein. The sample lists about 640,000 distinct CDR3 sequences, 15% to 20% seen once, with 0.75% to 0.95% in the top ten.

The chain links TRBV6-6 to TRBJ1-1; 10 nucleotides match TRBD1. Sequenced material: naive CD8+ T cells from blood, with Jurkat cell RNA spiked in. As to subset: FACS-sorted CD8+CD4-CCR7+CD45RA+ naive T cells. The receptor comes from a human donor in good health. Some libraries in this study had Jurkat cell RNA spiked in. The DNA for the CDR3 is TGTGCCAGCGGTGACTTGACAGGGGGCCGTGACACTGAAGCTTTCTTT. Its protein is CASGDLTGGRDTEAFF.